The 16 T cell receptor beta chains presented below share a single source sample, sequenced in a study of cytomegalovirus exposure and HLA in healthy donors. Libraries were prepared by immunoSEQ multiplex PCR; TCRdb keeps only in-frame clonotypes and omits some of them. The sample consists of roughly 140,000 clones, around nine tenths of them appearing once. The sequenced sample consisted of PBMCs. The receptors were gathered from a woman aged 18-30 years in good health and CMV-seropositive.

This chain uses TRBV4-2 with TRBJ2-7; 9 bases align to TRBD2. V was clipped by 1 base and J by 0 bases; unmatched bases: 10. The germline gives CDR1 LGHNA, CDR2 YNFKEQ. The CDR3 sequence is 18 residues long. Here the CDR3 DNA reads TGTGCCAGCAGCCAAGTATCTGGACTAGCGAGTAGCTCCTACGAGCAGTACTTC. It codes for CASSQVSGLASSSYEQYF.

The chain joins TRBV11-2 to TRBJ2-7; 12 positions agree with TRBD2. CDR3 size: 16 residues. Germline values: CDR1 SGHAT, CDR2 FQNNGV. The ends lost 3 bases at V and 3 bases at J; junction bases unmatched: 6. CDR3 DNA: TGTGCCAGCAGCTTTCCGGGACTAGCGGGCCACTACGAGCAGTACTTC. The encoded protein is CASSFPGLAGHYEQYF. The whole variable domain, filled in from reference TRBV11-2 and TRBJ2-7, reads EAGVAQSPRYKIIEKRQSVAFWCNPISGHATLYWYQQILGQGPKLLIQFQNNGVVDDSQLPKDRFSAERLKGVDSTLKIQPAKLEDSAVYLCASSFPGLAGHYEQYFGPGTRLTVT.

This rearrangement joins TRBV7-6 to TRBJ2-7; D is ambiguous. The CDR3 spans 13 residues. The germline gives CDR1 SGHVS, CDR2 FNYEAQ. The V gene lost 1 base and the J gene lost 1 base, with 5 bases spanning the gap. The CDR3 DNA reads TGTGCCAGCAGCTTAGGACTTTCCTACGAGCAGTACTTC. This codes for CASSLGLSYEQYF. The variable domain in full, with the rest retrieved from reference TRBV7-6 and TRBJ2-7, is GAGVSQSPRYKVTKRGQDVALRCDPISGHVSLYWYRQALGQGPEFLTYFNYEAQQDKSGLPNDRFSAERPEGSISTLTIQRTEQRDSAMYRCASSLGLSYEQYFGPGTRLTVT.

CDR3 nucleotide sequence: TGCGCCAGCAGCCCCGACAGGAGCAATCAGCCCCAGCATTTT. Translated: CASSPDRSNQPQHF. The V gene is TRBV5-1, the J gene TRBJ1-5, with D maybe TRBD1 (6 bases). The CDR3 loop spans 14 amino acids. Germline V gene lookup returns CDR1 SGHRS and CDR2 YFSETQ. V was trimmed by 4 bases and J by 1 base, leaving 9 bases between them.

The rearrangement joins TRBV5-1 to TRBJ2-3; tentatively, D is TRBD1 (5 bases). V was pared by 3 bases and J by 1 base, with 12 bases between. The length of the CDR3 is 15 residues. The germline V gene encodes CDR1 SGHRS and CDR2 YFSETQ. In nucleotides, the CDR3 is TGCGCCAGCAGCTCAGGGAATGTGGGCACAGATACGCAGTATTTT. Its protein product is CASSSGNVGTDTQYF.

The chain joins TRBV7-9 to TRBJ2-7; D may be TRBD2 (5 bases). The germline CDR1 and CDR2 sequences are SEHNR and FQNEAQ (reference sequence). Trimming took off 5 bases at V and 2 bases at J, with 13 bases between the two ends. CDR3 size: 14 residues. CDR3 coding DNA: TGTGCCAGCAGCAAAGCTAGCAGAGCCTACGAGCAGTACTTC. Its translation: CASSKASRAYEQYF. The variable domain in full, with the rest retrieved from reference TRBV7-9 and TRBJ2-7, is DTGVSQNPRHKITKRGQNVTFRCDPISEHNRLYWYRQTLGQGPEFLTYFQNEAQLEKSRLLSDRFSAERPKGSFSTLEIQRTEQGDSAMYLCASSKASRAYEQYFGPGTRLTVT.

The genes are TRBV6-5 and TRBJ1-3, with no clear D. Germline CDR1 MNHEY, CDR2 SVGAGI. The CDR3 consists of 15 residues. The V end lost 0 bases, the J end lost 3 bases, and 9 bases lay between the germline ends. The CDR3 DNA is TGTGCCAGCAGTTACTCGAGAGGGAATGGAAACACCATATATTTT. Protein sequence: CASSYSRGNGNTIYF.

The chain joins TRBV11-2 to TRBJ2-3, with TRBD1 matching 9 bases. Trimming removed 8 bases from V and 4 bases from J; junction bases left unmatched: 13. CDR1 and CDR2 from the germline V gene are SGHAT and FQNNGV. CDR3 size: 16 residues. The CDR3 is CASQLQPGQGSDTQYF. The CDR3 DNA is TGTGCCAGCCAGCTTCAACCGGGACAGGGCTCAGATACGCAGTATTTT.

The chain has TRBV2 and TRBJ2-2; D remains unclear. This CDR3 has 14 residues. CDR1 and CDR2 from the germline V gene are SNHLY and FYNNEI. Trimming took 5 bases from V and 4 from J, leaving 11 bases between them. The DNA for the CDR3 is TGTGCCAGCAGTAACGGTTTTATCACCGGGGAGCTGTTTTTT. Its protein is CASSNGFITGELFF.

The J gene is TRBJ1-5, the V gene TRBV29-1, with D tentatively TRBD1 (5 bases). The CDR3 has 11 residues. Germline-derived CDR1 and CDR2 are SQVTM and ANQGSEA. Between the trimmed V and J ends, which lost 5 bases and 6 bases, there was a span of 8 bases. Written as DNA, the CDR3 is TGCAGCGTTCAGGGCCCTCAGCCCCAGCATTTT. Its protein is CSVQGPQPQHF.

This chain connects TRBV5-1 to TRBJ2-7, with a possible D match to TRBD1 (6 bases). Trimming took off 0 bases at V and 6 bases at J, with 10 bases between the two ends. The CDR3 length is 13 residues. The germline CDR1 and CDR2 sequences are SGHRS and YFSETQ. The CDR3 reads CASSLVPGAEQYF. The CDR3 nucleotides are TGCGCCAGCAGCTTGGTGCCAGGGGCCGAGCAGTACTTC.

This clone was recorded only once. This chain joins TRBV5-1 and TRBJ2-7, with 8 bases matching TRBD2. From germline, CDR1 is SGHRS and CDR2 YFSETQ. The CDR3 contains 14 residues. The V and J ends lost 2 bases and 7 bases, in that order; junction bases with no gene match: 8. This CDR3 reads CASSFNGRAREQYF. The CDR3 region has the DNA TGCGCCAGCAGCTTTAACGGGAGGGCTCGGGAGCAGTACTTC.

The chain recombines TRBV4-1 with TRBJ1-4; D is perhaps TRBD1 (5 bases). CDR1 is MGHRA and CDR2 is YSYEKL in the germline V gene. The length of the CDR3 is 15 residues. Trimming pared 1 base from V and 8 bases from J, leaving 14 bases between. In DNA, the CDR3 is TGCGCCAGCAGCCAAGTGGTCCAGGGTCGGGAAAAACTGTTTTTT. Translating gives CASSQVVQGREKLFF.

The chain uses TRBV29-1 and TRBJ2-7; TRBD2 aligns across 8 bases. With V trimmed by 6 bases and J by 0 bases, 7 bases remained unmatched. The CDR3 has 14 residues. Looked up from germline, CDR1 is SQVTM and CDR2 is ANQGSEA. The CDR3 protein is CSVLTSGSSYEQYF. In nucleotides, the CDR3 is TGCAGCGTCTTAACTAGCGGATCCTCCTACGAGCAGTACTTC.

The J gene is TRBJ1-4, the V gene TRBV10-1, with D possibly being TRBD1 (5 bases). Looked up from germline, CDR1 is WNHNN and CDR2 is SYGVQD (reference sequence). This CDR3 comprises 13 residues. V gave up 2 bases and J gave up 8 bases, with 9 bases separating them. The chain's CDR3 is CASSEGKGEKLFF. CDR3 in DNA: TGCGCCAGCAGTGAGGGGAAGGGGGAAAAACTGTTTTTT.

The chain joins TRBV28 to TRBJ2-4; 12 nucleotides line up with TRBD2. J was trimmed by 16 bases and V by 4 bases; bases with no gene match: 11. Per the germline V gene, CDR1 is MDHEN and CDR2 is SYDVKM. This CDR3 has 14 amino acids. This CDR3 reads CASSSWTSGTEAYF. The CDR3 nucleotides read TGTGCCAGCAGTTCGTGGACTAGCGGGACCGAGGCATACTTC.